This T cell receptor beta chain was sequenced during a study of blood T cells in healthy people across ages. This clonotype has only a few counts. Trimming removed 3 bases from V and 5 bases from J, with 13 bases in between. CDR3 length equals 14 residues. The V gene's germline CDR1 is MDHEN and CDR2 SYDVKM. Sample-barcoded 5' priming and a J-beta primer mix drove a second PCR of about 6 to 12 cycles. TCRdb itself ran the 5' RACE reads through MiXCR, one entry per CDR3 protein. Here the sample spans approximately 1.5 million distinct CDR3 sequences, almost 35% being singletons. Material: blood. The chain joins TRBV28 to TRBJ1-1; the D is unclear. The sequence was collected from a woman aged 30 to 39 in good health. The CDR3 region is CASSFPDPGTEAFF. The CDR3 DNA reads TGTGCCAGCAGTTTTCCGGACCCCGGGACTGAAGCTTTCTTT.